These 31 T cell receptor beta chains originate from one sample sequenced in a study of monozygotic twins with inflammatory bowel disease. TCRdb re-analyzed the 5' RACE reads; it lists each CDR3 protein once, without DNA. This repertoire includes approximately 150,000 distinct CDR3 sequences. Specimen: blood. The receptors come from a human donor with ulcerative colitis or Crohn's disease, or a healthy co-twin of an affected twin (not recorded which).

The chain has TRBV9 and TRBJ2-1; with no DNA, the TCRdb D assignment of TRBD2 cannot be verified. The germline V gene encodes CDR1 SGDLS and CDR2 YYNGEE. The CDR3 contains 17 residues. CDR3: CASSLTGRGNSYNEQFF.

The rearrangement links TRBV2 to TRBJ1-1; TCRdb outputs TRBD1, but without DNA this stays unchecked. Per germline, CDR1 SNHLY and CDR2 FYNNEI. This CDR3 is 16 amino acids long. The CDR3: CASSERYPGAYTEAFF.

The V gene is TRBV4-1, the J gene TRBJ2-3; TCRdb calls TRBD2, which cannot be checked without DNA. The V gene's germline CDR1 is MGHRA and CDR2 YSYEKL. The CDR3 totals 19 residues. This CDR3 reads CASSHLFQVAGPNTDTQYF.

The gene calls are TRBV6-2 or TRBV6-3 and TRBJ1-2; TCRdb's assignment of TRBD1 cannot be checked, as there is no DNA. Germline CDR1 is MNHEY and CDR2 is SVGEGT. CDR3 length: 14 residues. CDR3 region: CASSYGQSNYGYTF.

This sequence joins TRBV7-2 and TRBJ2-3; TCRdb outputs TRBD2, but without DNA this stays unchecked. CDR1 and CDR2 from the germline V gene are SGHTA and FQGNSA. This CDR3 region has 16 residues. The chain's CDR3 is CASSLGPAGGTDTQYF.

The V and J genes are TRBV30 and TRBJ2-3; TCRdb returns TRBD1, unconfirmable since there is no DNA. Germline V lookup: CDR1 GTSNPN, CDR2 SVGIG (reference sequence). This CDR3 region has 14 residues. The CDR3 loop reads CAWRRDGSSDTQYF.

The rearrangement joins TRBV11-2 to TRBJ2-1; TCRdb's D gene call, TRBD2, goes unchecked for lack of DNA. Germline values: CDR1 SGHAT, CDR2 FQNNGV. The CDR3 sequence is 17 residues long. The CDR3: CASSLRWTSGRGYEQFF. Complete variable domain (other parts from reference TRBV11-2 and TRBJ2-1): EAGVAQSPRYKIIEKRQSVAFWCNPISGHATLYWYQQILGQGPKLLIQFQNNGVVDDSQLPKDRFSAERLKGVDSTLKIQPAKLEDSAVYLCASSLRWTSGRGYEQFFGPGTRLTVL.

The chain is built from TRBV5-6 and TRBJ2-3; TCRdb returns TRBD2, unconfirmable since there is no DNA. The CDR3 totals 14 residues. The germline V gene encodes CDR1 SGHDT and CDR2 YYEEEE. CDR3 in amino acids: CASSDQRRSDTQYF.

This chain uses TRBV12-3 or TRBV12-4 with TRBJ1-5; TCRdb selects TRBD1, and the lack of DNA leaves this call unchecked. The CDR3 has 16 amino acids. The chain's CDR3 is CASSRQGPYSNQPQHF.

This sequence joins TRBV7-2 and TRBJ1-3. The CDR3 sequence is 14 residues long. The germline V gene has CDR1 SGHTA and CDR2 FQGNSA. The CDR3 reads CASSTDRSGNTIYF. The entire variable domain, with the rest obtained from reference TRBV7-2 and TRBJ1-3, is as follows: GAGVSQSPSNKVTEKGKDVELRCDPISGHTALYWYRQSLGQGLEFLIYFQGNSAPDKSGLPSDRFSAERTGGSVSTLTIQRTQQEDSAVYLCASSTDRSGNTIYFGEGSWLTVV.

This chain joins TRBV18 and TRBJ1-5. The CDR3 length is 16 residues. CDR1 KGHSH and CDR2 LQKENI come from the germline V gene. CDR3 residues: CASSPPGLEGNQPQHF.

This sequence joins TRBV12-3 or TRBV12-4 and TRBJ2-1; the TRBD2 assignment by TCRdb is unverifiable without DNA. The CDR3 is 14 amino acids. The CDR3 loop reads CASSSPADYNEQFF.

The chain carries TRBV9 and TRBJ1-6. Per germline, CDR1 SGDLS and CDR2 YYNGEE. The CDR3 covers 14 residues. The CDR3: CASSVGADNSPLHF.

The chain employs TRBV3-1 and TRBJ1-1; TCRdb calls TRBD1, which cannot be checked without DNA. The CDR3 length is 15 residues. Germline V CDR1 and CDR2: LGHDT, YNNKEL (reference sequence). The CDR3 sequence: CASSQEGAWDTEAFF.

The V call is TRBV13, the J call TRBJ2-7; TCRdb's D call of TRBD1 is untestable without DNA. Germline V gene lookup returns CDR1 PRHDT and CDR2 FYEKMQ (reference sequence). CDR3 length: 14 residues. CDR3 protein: CASSLVGRGYEQYF.

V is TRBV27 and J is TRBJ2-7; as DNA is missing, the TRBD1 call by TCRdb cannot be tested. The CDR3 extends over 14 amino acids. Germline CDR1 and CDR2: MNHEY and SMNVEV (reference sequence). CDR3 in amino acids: CASSLRDANYEQYF.

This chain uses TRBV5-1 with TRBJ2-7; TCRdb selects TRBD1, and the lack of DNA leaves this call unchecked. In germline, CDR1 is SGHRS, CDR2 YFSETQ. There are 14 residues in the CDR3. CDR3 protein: CASSFGTGNYEQYF.

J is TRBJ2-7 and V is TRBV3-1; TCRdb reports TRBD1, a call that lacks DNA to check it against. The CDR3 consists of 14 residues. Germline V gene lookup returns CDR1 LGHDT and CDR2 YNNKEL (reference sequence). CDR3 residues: CASSSLRLGTEQYF.

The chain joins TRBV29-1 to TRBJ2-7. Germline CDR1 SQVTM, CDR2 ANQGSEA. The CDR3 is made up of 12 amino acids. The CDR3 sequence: CSVEGFTYEQYF.

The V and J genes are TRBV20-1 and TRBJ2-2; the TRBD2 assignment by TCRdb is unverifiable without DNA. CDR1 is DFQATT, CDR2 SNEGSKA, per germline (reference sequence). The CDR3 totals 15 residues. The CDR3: CSALLAGGITGELFF.

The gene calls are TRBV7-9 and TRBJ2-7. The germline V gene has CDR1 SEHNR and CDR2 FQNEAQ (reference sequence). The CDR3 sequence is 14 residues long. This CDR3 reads CASSLAFHSYEQYF.

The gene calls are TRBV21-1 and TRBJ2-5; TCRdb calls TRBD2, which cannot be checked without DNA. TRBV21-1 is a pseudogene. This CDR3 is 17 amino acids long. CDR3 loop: CASTTPSLAGGEETQYF.

This CDR3 is CASSLAGQGVLGYTF. This sequence joins TRBV5-1 and TRBJ1-2; TCRdb proposes TRBD1, but this gene call is untestable without DNA. The CDR3 runs to 15 residues. Germline loops: CDR1 SGHRS, CDR2 YFSETQ. Looking up the rest from reference TRBV5-1 and TRBJ1-2 gives the full variable domain: KAGVTQTPRYLIKTRGQQVTLSCSPISGHRSVSWYQQTPGQGLQFLFEYFSETQRNKGNFPGRFSGRQFSNSRSEMNVSTLELGDSALYLCASSLAGQGVLGYTFGSGTRLTVV.

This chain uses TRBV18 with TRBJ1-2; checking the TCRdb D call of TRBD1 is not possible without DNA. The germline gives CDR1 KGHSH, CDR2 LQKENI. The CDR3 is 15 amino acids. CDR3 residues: CASSPRTDLNYGYTF.

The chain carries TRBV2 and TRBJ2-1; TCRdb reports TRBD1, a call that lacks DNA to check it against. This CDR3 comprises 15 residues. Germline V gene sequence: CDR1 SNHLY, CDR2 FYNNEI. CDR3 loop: CASMGGGATYNEQFF.

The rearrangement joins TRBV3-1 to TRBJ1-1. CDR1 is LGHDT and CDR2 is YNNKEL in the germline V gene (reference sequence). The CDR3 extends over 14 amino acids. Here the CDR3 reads CASSSGLMNTEAFF.

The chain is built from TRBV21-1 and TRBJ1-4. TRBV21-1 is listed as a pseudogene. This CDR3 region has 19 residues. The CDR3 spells CASSKWRDGRFMGNEKLFF.

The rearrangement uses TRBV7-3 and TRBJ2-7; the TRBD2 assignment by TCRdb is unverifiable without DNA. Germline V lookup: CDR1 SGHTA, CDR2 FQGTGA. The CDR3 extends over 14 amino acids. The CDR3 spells CASSPTSGSFEQYF.

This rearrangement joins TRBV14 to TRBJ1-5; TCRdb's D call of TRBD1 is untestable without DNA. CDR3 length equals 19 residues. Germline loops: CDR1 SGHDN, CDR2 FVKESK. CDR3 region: CASSLILTHGDGKNQPQHF.

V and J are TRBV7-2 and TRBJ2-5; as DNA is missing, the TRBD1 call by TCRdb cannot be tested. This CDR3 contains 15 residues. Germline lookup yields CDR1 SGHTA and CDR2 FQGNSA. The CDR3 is CASSPQTGGSETQYF.

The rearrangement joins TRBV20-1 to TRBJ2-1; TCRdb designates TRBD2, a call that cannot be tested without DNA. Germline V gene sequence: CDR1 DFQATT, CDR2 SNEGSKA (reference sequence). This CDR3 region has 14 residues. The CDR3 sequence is CSARSGRGNNEQFF.